Listed below are T cell receptor beta chains from one sample, sequenced in a study of blood T cell repertoires in COVID-19. Assay: immunoSEQ multiplex PCR; the TCRdb copy retains only in-frame clones and omits some. This sample yields about 130,000 clones, of which about four fifths are seen a single time; about 9.9% belongs to the top ten. The material sequenced was peripheral blood. All receptors derive from a middle-aged man with active or convalescent COVID-19. The CDR3 runs from the conserved cysteine through the conserved F or W. Fields, in order: J gene, V gene, clone size, D gene, CDR3 protein, CDR3 DNA. D genes are given only for firm matches. Clone size, where shown, is once, few, many, or a class for clones that have expanded.

j_call: TRBJ1-2; v_call: TRBV5-4; clone_size: .; d_call: TRBD1; cdr3_aa: CASRAGAGGGGYTF; cdr3_nt: TGTGCCAGCAGGGCCGGGGCAGGGGGTGGAGGCTACACCTTC
j_call: TRBJ1-5; v_call: TRBV18; clone_size: .; d_call: TRBD1; cdr3_aa: CASSVGTGESQPQHF; cdr3_nt: TGTGCCAGCTCGGTTGGGACAGGGGAAAGTCAGCCCCAGCATTTT
j_call: TRBJ2-3; v_call: TRBV7-3; clone_size: once; d_call: .; cdr3_aa: CASSTRSGPQYF; cdr3_nt: TGTGCCAGCAGCACGCGATCCGGTCCGCAGTATTTT
j_call: TRBJ1-5; v_call: TRBV27; clone_size: .; d_call: .; cdr3_aa: CASSFRVGNQPQHF; cdr3_nt: TGTGCCAGCAGTTTCAGGGTAGGGAATCAGCCCCAGCATTTT
j_call: TRBJ2-2; v_call: TRBV5-6; clone_size: .; d_call: .; cdr3_aa: CASSLTGYTGELFF; cdr3_nt: TGTGCCAGCAGCTTAACAGGGTACACCGGGGAGCTGTTTTTT
j_call: TRBJ1-2; v_call: TRBV2; clone_size: .; d_call: .; cdr3_aa: CASIPRERDGYTF; cdr3_nt: TGTGCCAGCATCCCCAGGGAGCGGGATGGCTACACCTTC
j_call: TRBJ1-2; v_call: TRBV7-3; clone_size: .; d_call: TRBD1; cdr3_aa: CASSFQGEGPTNYGYTF; cdr3_nt: TGTGCCAGCAGCTTTCAGGGGGAAGGTCCCACTAACTATGGCTACACCTTC
j_call: TRBJ1-1; v_call: TRBV7-3; clone_size: .; d_call: .; cdr3_aa: CASSLQGGRNTEAFF; cdr3_nt: TGTGCCAGCAGCCTCCAGGGTGGTCGGAACACTGAAGCTTTCTTT
j_call: TRBJ1-1; v_call: TRBV6-5; clone_size: .; d_call: .; cdr3_aa: CASSYSKDNAREAFF; cdr3_nt: TGTGCCAGCAGTTACTCCAAAGACAATGCCCGTGAAGCTTTCTTT
j_call: TRBJ2-1; v_call: TRBV6-2/TRBV6-3; clone_size: once; d_call: .; cdr3_aa: CASSYPSGRAEQFF; cdr3_nt: TGTGCCAGCAGTTACCCGAGCGGGCGGGCTGAGCAGTTCTTC
j_call: TRBJ1-2; v_call: TRBV19; clone_size: many; d_call: .; cdr3_aa: CASLYRDGYGYTF; cdr3_nt: TGTGCCAGCCTATACAGGGACGGCTATGGCTACACCTTC
j_call: TRBJ2-7; v_call: TRBV6-5; clone_size: .; d_call: .; cdr3_aa: CASSYDGYYEQYF; cdr3_nt: TGTGCCAGCAGTTACGACGGGTACTACGAGCAGTACTTC
j_call: TRBJ2-7; v_call: TRBV12-3/TRBV12-4; clone_size: .; d_call: TRBD2; cdr3_aa: CASTLGTSYEQYF; cdr3_nt: TGTGCCAGCACCTTAGGGACTAGCTACGAGCAGTACTTC
j_call: TRBJ2-5; v_call: TRBV27; clone_size: .; d_call: .; cdr3_aa: CASSSPHRGGEETQYF; cdr3_nt: TGTGCCAGCAGTTCCCCTCACAGGGGGGGGGAAGAGACCCAGTACTTC
j_call: TRBJ2-5; v_call: TRBV6-5; clone_size: .; d_call: .; cdr3_aa: CASSYSMARAEETQYF; cdr3_nt: TGTGCCAGCAGTTACTCGATGGCCAGGGCCGAAGAGACCCAGTACTTC
j_call: TRBJ2-3; v_call: TRBV24-1; clone_size: .; d_call: .; cdr3_aa: CATSPGFARGTDTQYF; cdr3_nt: TGTGCCACCAGCCCCGGGTTTGCGAGGGGCACAGATACGCAGTATTTT
j_call: TRBJ1-1; v_call: TRBV7-2; clone_size: .; d_call: TRBD1; cdr3_aa: CASSLGQGAAEAFF; cdr3_nt: TGTGCCAGCAGCTTAGGACAGGGGGCCGCTGAAGCTTTCTTT
j_call: TRBJ1-5; v_call: TRBV19; clone_size: many; d_call: .; cdr3_aa: CASSISFGGLQPQHF; cdr3_nt: TGTGCCAGTAGTATATCCTTCGGGGGGCTTCAGCCCCAGCATTTT
j_call: TRBJ1-6; v_call: TRBV7-9; clone_size: .; d_call: .; cdr3_aa: CASSPLRESPLHF; cdr3_nt: TGTGCCAGCAGCCCCCTGCGGGAGAGCCCCCTCCACTTT
j_call: TRBJ2-3; v_call: TRBV9; clone_size: .; d_call: TRBD2; cdr3_aa: CASSPPAGGPGDTQYF; cdr3_nt: TGTGCCAGCAGCCCCCCCGCGGGGGGGCCTGGGGATACGCAGTATTTT
j_call: TRBJ1-1; v_call: TRBV7-2; clone_size: .; d_call: .; cdr3_aa: CASSIDLDTEAFF; cdr3_nt: TGTGCCAGCAGCATAGACTTGGACACTGAAGCTTTCTTT
j_call: TRBJ2-7; v_call: TRBV12-3/TRBV12-4; clone_size: .; d_call: .; cdr3_aa: CASSPNYEQYF; cdr3_nt: TGTGCCAGCAGCCCCAACTACGAGCAGTACTTC
j_call: TRBJ2-5; v_call: TRBV11-3; clone_size: .; d_call: TRBD1; cdr3_aa: CASSLSWGQGDQETQYF; cdr3_nt: TGTGCCAGCAGCTTAAGTTGGGGACAGGGGGACCAAGAGACCCAGTACTTC
j_call: TRBJ2-5; v_call: TRBV5-1; clone_size: .; d_call: .; cdr3_aa: CASSLSAVQETQYF; cdr3_nt: TGCGCCAGCAGCTTGTCTGCAGTCCAAGAGACCCAGTACTTC
j_call: TRBJ1-6; v_call: TRBV24-1; clone_size: .; d_call: .; cdr3_aa: CATSGGGNNSPLHF; cdr3_nt: TGTGCCACCAGTGGTGGGGGGAATAATTCACCCCTCCACTTT
j_call: TRBJ2-1; v_call: TRBV19; clone_size: .; d_call: .; cdr3_aa: CASRRLTGPKDNEQFF; cdr3_nt: TGTGCCAGTAGGCGCCTGACAGGTCCTAAGGACAATGAGCAGTTCTTC
j_call: TRBJ1-1; v_call: TRBV6-6; clone_size: .; d_call: .; cdr3_aa: CASSYSEGNTEAFF; cdr3_nt: TGTGCCAGCAGTTATTCAGAGGGTAACACTGAAGCTTTCTTT
j_call: TRBJ1-6; v_call: TRBV18; clone_size: .; d_call: .; cdr3_aa: CASSPLGGNNSPLHF; cdr3_nt: TGTGCCAGCTCACCCCTCGGAGGGAATAATTCACCCCTCCACTTT
j_call: TRBJ2-7; v_call: TRBV1; clone_size: .; d_call: .; cdr3_aa: CTSSQDWGQGARVEQYF; cdr3_nt: .
j_call: TRBJ2-5; v_call: TRBV9; clone_size: .; d_call: .; cdr3_aa: CASSVKGAETQYF; cdr3_nt: TGTGCCAGCAGCGTAAAAGGGGCCGAGACCCAGTACTTC
j_call: TRBJ2-7; v_call: TRBV13; clone_size: .; d_call: .; cdr3_aa: CASSSPLTASGYHAYEQYF; cdr3_nt: TGTGCCAGCAGCTCCCCCCTGACAGCGAGCGGGTATCACGCCTACGAGCAGTACTTC
j_call: TRBJ1-1; v_call: TRBV10-1; clone_size: .; d_call: TRBD1; cdr3_aa: CASSMTGEDAFF; cdr3_nt: TGCGCCAGCAGTATGACAGGGGAGGACGCTTTCTTT